This T cell receptor (beta chain) originates from a study of T cell repertoires in cytomegalovirus infection. Study-wide background: An indication of both CMV infection and matching HLA type came from public TCR beta signatures. Study-level findings and limits: Individuals carrying CMV plus the relevant HLA were identified by cumulative frequency of public TCR beta families.

Points on this clonotype: The antigen remains unidentified.

Trimming stripped 4 bases from V and 5 bases from J, with 11 bases between. CDR3 length: 13 amino acids. TCRdb reprocessed the reads via MiXCR and lists one record per CDR3 protein. Among about 190,000 distinct CDR3 sequences listed, 28% were seen once. The J gene is TRBJ1-1, the V gene TRBV12-3 or TRBV12-4; TRBD1 might be the D (6 bases). The sequence came from a human donor in good health (CMV status not recorded). Some clones in this sample may be carry-over from other donors' samples. Sequences were obtained from PBMCs. CDR3: CASSWEQGTEAFF. As DNA, the CDR3 is TGTGCCAGCAGTTGGGAACAGGGTACTGAAGCTTTCTTT.